These 26 T cell receptor beta chains originate from one sample sequenced in a study of Graves' ophthalmopathy and Graves' hyperthyroidism. The study amplified TCR beta CDR3 regions using RNA transcripts. RT-PCR was first run with HTBI primers, then multiplex PCR in a second round. One entry per CDR3 protein results from TCRdb running MiXCR on the multiplex PCR reads. The table lists some 380,000 distinct CDR3 sequences, just over 15% of them singletons. Sequencing was performed on peripheral blood. The receptors stem from a woman between 18 and 29 years old with stable Graves' hyperthyroidism.

The chain couples TRBV29-1 to TRBJ1-2; perhaps TRBD1 as D (5 bases). The CDR3 has 13 residues. Trimming stripped 3 bases from V and 8 bases from J, with 16 bases between. The germline gives CDR1 SQVTM, CDR2 ANQGSEA. CDR3 sequence: CSVDLGTFGGYTF. For the CDR3, the DNA is TGCAGCGTTGACCTCGGGACGTTTGGGGGCTACACCTTC.

Many counts were recorded for this clonotype. The CDR3 nucleotides are TGCGCCAGCAGCTGGGGGACAGGGAATCAGCCCCAGCATTTT. Protein: CASSWGTGNQPQHF. V gene TRBV5-1 combines with J gene TRBJ1-5; 9 bases agree with TRBD1. The CDR3 covers 14 residues. Trimming cost V 3 bases and J 4 bases; bases outside gene matches: 2. The germline V gene encodes CDR1 SGHRS and CDR2 YFSETQ.

This clonotype has ten or more counts. The chain links TRBV12-3 or TRBV12-4 to TRBJ2-5, with D perhaps matching TRBD1 (5 bases). Trimming stripped 6 bases from V and 5 bases from J, with 13 bases between. This CDR3 contains 13 residues. The CDR3 loop reads CASRTQGLETQYF. DNA of the CDR3: TGTGCCAGCAGAACTCAGGGTTTGGAGACCCAGTACTTC.

At least ten counts were recorded for this clonotype. The J gene is TRBJ1-2, the V gene TRBV12-3 or TRBV12-4; D is ambiguous. The CDR3 is 12 amino acids. The V end was cut by 8 bases, the J end by 4 bases, with 11 bases between. Here the CDR3 reads CASGEGFYGYTF. In nucleotides, the CDR3 is TGTGCCAGCGGGGAGGGTTTCTATGGCTACACCTTC.

This clonotype appeared many times. This chain joins TRBV12-3 or TRBV12-4 and TRBJ1-1, with D maybe TRBD1 (5 bases). V was trimmed by 7 bases and J by 2 bases, leaving 14 bases between them. This CDR3 has 14 residues. The CDR3 DNA follows: TGTGCCAGCACCTTGGGGGGTTCCAACACTGAAGCTTTCTTT. Translation gives CASTLGGSNTEAFF.

V and J are TRBV28 and TRBJ2-5; D tentatively fits TRBD1 or TRBD2 (5 bases each). Germline V gene data show CDR1 as MDHEN and CDR2 as SYDVKM. The CDR3 covers 15 residues. Trimming removed 3 bases from V and 2 bases from J, with 13 bases in between. The CDR3 nucleotides are TGTGCCAGCAGTTTGCCCGGGACGGATCAAGAGACCCAGTACTTC. Translation: CASSLPGTDQETQYF.

This clonotype came up many times. J is TRBJ2-2 and V is TRBV7-2; D not resolved. Trimming shortened V by 5 bases and J by 7 bases, and 8 bases separated the two germline ends. CDR3 length: 12 residues. Germline V CDR1 and CDR2: SGHTA, FQGNSA. CDR3 bases: TGTGCCAGCAGCAAGGGTGTCGGGGAGCTGTTTTTT. Translation: CASSKGVGELFF.

The table lists this clonotype with many counts. The chain links TRBV25-1 to TRBJ1-2, with unresolved D. V lost 0 bases, J lost 0 bases, and 8 bases lay in between. The CDR3 extends over 15 amino acids. CDR1 and CDR2 from the germline V gene are MGHDK and SYGVNS. CDR3 nucleotides: TGTGCCAGCAGTGAATACGGGAACCCTAACTATGGCTACACCTTC. Protein: CASSEYGNPNYGYTF.

This clonotype was detected a few times. This rearrangement joins TRBV5-4 to TRBJ2-2; D remains ambiguous. Trimming shortened V by 3 bases and J by 7 bases, and 10 bases separated the two germline ends. Germline-derived CDR1 and CDR2 are SGHNT and YYREEE (reference sequence). The CDR3 has 13 amino acids. The CDR3 spells CASSYLVGGELFF. Here the CDR3 DNA reads TGTGCCAGCAGCTACCTTGTAGGCGGGGAGCTGTTTTTT.

On this clonotype itself: This may be a read error: a much more frequent sequence differs by one nucleotide. The J gene is TRBJ2-3, the V gene TRBV19; TRBD2 is a possible D gene (6 bases). The V and J ends lost 3 bases and 5 bases respectively, with 12 bases between them. The germline gives CDR1 LNHDA, CDR2 SQIVND (reference sequence). The CDR3 has 14 residues. Here the CDR3 reads CASSIGGDVDTQYF. CDR3 DNA sequence: TGTGCCAGTAGTATCGGCGGGGATGTAGATACGCAGTATTTT.

This clonotype was detected many times. V and J are TRBV12-3 or TRBV12-4 and TRBJ1-3; D unresolved. Trimming pared 1 base from V and 0 bases from J, leaving 13 bases between. The CDR3 is 17 residues long. The DNA of the CDR3 is TGTGCCAGCAGTTTAGATCCAGGCTCCATCTCTGGAAACACCATATATTTT. This translates into CASSLDPGSISGNTIYF.

In its sample, this clonotype was seen many times. This chain joins TRBV6-2 or TRBV6-3 and TRBJ1-1; D perhaps matches TRBD1 (5 bases). Germline V gene lookup returns CDR1 MNHEY and CDR2 SVGEGT. V was shortened by 2 bases and J by 0 bases, with 13 bases between the two germline ends. This CDR3 has 16 amino acids. CDR3 loop: CASSYGGLGVNTEAFF. CDR3 nucleotide sequence: TGTGCCAGCAGTTACGGCGGACTGGGGGTGAACACTGAAGCTTTCTTT.

The rearrangement links TRBV5-1 to TRBJ2-6; D unresolved. Trimming cost V 4 bases and J 4 bases, with 9 bases left between them. Germline CDR1 SGHRS, CDR2 YFSETQ. CDR3 length: 14 amino acids. DNA for the CDR3: TGCGCCAGCAGCGCCCGTGACGGGGCCAACGTCCTGACTTTC. Its protein is CASSARDGANVLTF.

There are many counts of this clonotype. The chain couples TRBV7-2 to TRBJ2-4; either TRBD1 or TRBD2 may fit D (6 bases each). The V end was cut by 1 base, the J end by 7 bases, with 8 bases between. The CDR3 totals 13 residues. Germline V gene data show CDR1 as SGHTA and CDR2 as FQGNSA. The CDR3, as DNA: TGTGCCAGCAGCTTAGGGGGGGCGAACATTCAGTACTTC. Translated, it gives CASSLGGANIQYF.

This clonotype was counted many times. V is TRBV2 and J is TRBJ1-5; D possibly corresponds to TRBD1 (6 bases). The V gene lost 6 bases and the J gene lost 0 bases, with 12 bases spanning the gap. This CDR3 has 15 residues. Germline CDR1 SNHLY, CDR2 FYNNEI. The CDR3 region has the DNA TGTGCCAGCAGGATCCAGGGGAATAGCAATCAGCCCCAGCATTTT. Encoded protein: CASRIQGNSNQPQHF. Combining the CDR3 with reference TRBV2 and TRBJ1-5 gives the whole variable domain EPEVTQTPSHQVTQMGQEVILRCVPISNHLYFYWYRQILGQKVEFLVSFYNNEISEKSEIFDDQFSVERPDGSNFTLKIRSTKLEDSAMYFCASRIQGNSNQPQHFGDGTRLSIL.

This clonotype was counted at least ten times. The chain combines TRBV5-1 with TRBJ2-7; 11 bases agree with TRBD1. J lost 3 bases, V lost 0 bases, and 8 bases had no gene match. This CDR3 has 17 amino acids. In germline, CDR1 is SGHRS, CDR2 YFSETQ. The CDR3 coding sequence is TGCGCCAGCAGCTTGGCCGGGACAGGGGGAACTCTCTACGAGCAGTACTTC. Its protein is CASSLAGTGGTLYEQYF.

In its sample, this clonotype was seen once. The chain employs TRBV12-3 or TRBV12-4 and TRBJ1-2; TRBD1 might be the D (6 bases). CDR3 size: 13 residues. V lost 8 bases, J lost 5 bases, and 15 bases lay in between. CDR3 sequence reads: CASRTQQGYGYTF. CDR3 nucleotides: TGTGCCAGCCGAACCCAACAGGGATATGGCTACACCTTC.

This clonotype has ten or more counts. The chain couples TRBV6-5 to TRBJ1-5; TRBD1 is a possible D gene (6 bases). Trimming took 7 bases from V and 6 from J, leaving 16 bases between them. The germline V gene encodes CDR1 MNHEY and CDR2 SVGAGI. There are 14 residues in the CDR3. CDR3 sequence (DNA): TGTGCCAGCACCTTTGGGGGGGCAGGTCAGCCCCAGCATTTT. Its protein product is CASTFGGAGQPQHF.

This clonotype has at least ten counts. This chain joins TRBV10-3 and TRBJ2-7, with D unclear. V lost 4 bases and J lost 5, with 18 bases in between. CDR3 length: 15 residues. Germline assignment: CDR1 ENHRY and CDR2 SYGVKD. The CDR3 nucleotides are TGTGCCATCAGTGGTTTAGGGCTCGGGCTAAACGAGCAGTACTTC. Translation: CAISGLGLGLNEQYF.

The chain carries TRBV2 and TRBJ2-2, with D possibly TRBD1 on 6 matching bases. CDR3 length: 16 amino acids. Germline V lookup: CDR1 SNHLY, CDR2 FYNNEI. The V end was cut by 5 bases, the J end by 3 bases, with 16 bases between. CDR3 DNA: TGTGCCAGCAGTACAGGGATAATACTCGACACCGGGGAGCTGTTTTTT. It is translated as CASSTGIILDTGELFF.

This clonotype was seen a few times. V is TRBV7-9 and J is TRBJ1-6; D perhaps matches TRBD1 (6 bases). Between the trimmed V and J ends, which lost 5 bases and 8 bases, there was a span of 13 bases. The CDR3 runs 14 residues. CDR1 SEHNR and CDR2 FQNEAQ come from the germline V gene (reference sequence). The CDR3 protein is CASSPSGVDSPLHF. Written as DNA, the CDR3 is TGTGCCAGCAGCCCCTCAGGGGTGGATTCACCCCTCCACTTT.

At least ten counts were recorded for this clonotype. The gene calls are TRBV7-9 and TRBJ2-7; D remains unclear. CDR3 size: 14 residues. With 3 bases removed from V and 4 bases from J, the gap between germline ends came to 13 bases. Germline V lookup: CDR1 SEHNR, CDR2 FQNEAQ (reference sequence). This CDR3 reads CASSFPGVGYEQYF. The CDR3 region has the DNA TGTGCCAGCAGCTTCCCGGGTGTCGGGTACGAGCAGTACTTC. Using reference TRBV7-9 and TRBJ2-7 for the parts outside the CDR3, the full variable domain is DTGVSQNPRHKITKRGQNVTFRCDPISEHNRLYWYRQTLGQGPEFLTYFQNEAQLEKSRLLSDRFSAERPKGSFSTLEIQRTEQGDSAMYLCASSFPGVGYEQYFGPGTRLTVT.

This clonotype was recorded many times. This chain connects TRBV20-1 to TRBJ2-7, with D unclear. The V end lost 3 bases, the J end lost 5 bases, and 14 bases lay between the germline ends. This CDR3 contains 13 residues. In germline, CDR1 is DFQATT, CDR2 SNEGSKA (reference sequence). Here the CDR3 reads CSARAYLVDEQYF. CDR3 in DNA: TGCAGTGCTAGGGCCTACCTAGTAGACGAGCAGTACTTC.

This clonotype was seen repeatedly, ten times or more. The chain has TRBV6-5 and TRBJ1-2; D is undetermined. CDR1 is MNHEY and CDR2 is SVGAGI in the germline V gene. Between the trimmed V and J ends, which lost 0 bases and 5 bases, there was a span of 4 bases. This CDR3 comprises 12 residues. CDR3 sequence reads: CASSYSFYGYTF. In nucleotides, the CDR3 is TGTGCCAGCAGTTACTCATTTTATGGCTACACCTTC.

This chain connects TRBV28 to TRBJ2-7; no reliable D call. Germline-derived CDR1 and CDR2 are MDHEN and SYDVKM. The length of the CDR3 is 15 residues. V was cut by 5 bases and J by 0 bases, with 14 bases left in between. Here the CDR3 reads CASSTGSASSYEQYF. In DNA form, the CDR3 reads TGTGCCAGCAGTACTGGGTCAGCGAGCTCCTACGAGCAGTACTTC.

In its sample, this clonotype was seen many times. The chain couples TRBV9 to TRBJ1-5; D may be TRBD1 (5 bases). CDR1 is SGDLS and CDR2 is YYNGEE in the germline V gene. The CDR3 extends over 14 amino acids. V lost 3 bases and J lost 0, with 7 bases in between. CDR3 nucleotides: TGTGCCAGCAGCGACGGGACTAGCAATCAGCCCCAGCATTTT. It encodes CASSDGTSNQPQHF.